The T cell receptor beta chain described here comes from a study of vaccination and CD4 T cells after COVID-19. The Oncomine TCR Beta short-read assay sequenced DNA from cultured CD4+ T cells. In TCRdb, the PCR reads were re-called with MiXCR into one record per CDR3 protein. The repertoire consists of approximately 23,000 distinct CDR3 sequences, with approximately 32% occurring once and the leading ten covering roughly an eighth. Described treatment: roughly nine-day PBMC culture with coronavirus spike peptide pools or control peptides (ViraFEST assay). TCR sequencing followed the expansion of antigen-specific T cells with peptide pools in ViraFEST. Germline V CDR1 and CDR2: DFQATT, SNEGSKA (reference sequence). The V gene lost 5 bases and the J gene lost 0 bases, with 16 bases spanning the gap. The CDR3 loop spans 15 amino acids. About this clonotype itself: Its antigen is not known.

This chain joins TRBV20-1 and TRBJ1-2, with D unclear. The sample taken for sequencing was cultured CD4+ T cells from blood. The sequence derives from a human donor with COVID-19. The CDR3 DNA is TGCAGTGCTCCCCTCGGTCTACTTGCTAACTATGGCTACACCTTC. This gives the protein CSAPLGLLANYGYTF.